The sample holds a few counts of the clone carrying this T cell receptor (beta chain). The antigen is not known. This record comes from a study of CD8 T cells in ankylosing spondylitis. Study-level results: Disease-linked clones bore a CD8+ phenotype, appearing relatively rarely in peripheral blood. Within ankylosing spondylitis blood, a TCR beta motif made up of seven to nine highly homologous variants appeared to be characteristic.

Quantitative 5'-RACE with molecular barcodes produced the TCR beta libraries. From the 5' RACE reads, TCRdb called clonotypes with MiXCR, one entry per CDR3 protein. The sample lists 250,000 to 300,000 distinct CDR3 sequences, about 18% occurring once. The sequence derives from a male donor with ankylosing spondylitis or in good health (not recorded which). Sequenced material: blood, either unsorted or a sorted T cell fraction (not recorded which).

The CDR3 loop is CATSDLAAGTGTQYF. The CDR3 bases are TGTGCCACCTCAGATCTAGCTGCGGGGACCGGTACGCAGTATTTT. This sequence joins TRBV10-3 and TRBJ2-3; possibly TRBD2 for D (6 bases). This CDR3 comprises 15 residues. Germline CDR1 and CDR2: ENHRY and SYGVKD. Trimming cost V 10 bases and J 8 bases, with 25 bases left between them.